The clone carrying this TCR beta chain was observed at least ten times. Its antigen is currently unknown. V lost 1 base, J lost 6 bases, and 10 bases stayed unmatched. Germline CDR1 and CDR2: SGHTA and FQGTGA. The CDR3 has 16 residues. This entry comes from a study of metastatic and nonmetastatic thyroid tumors. Across the study: Patients with malignant and benign thyroid disease provided blood and tumor or nodule tissue, whose repertoires were compared. Findings and caveats of the study: Reportedly, malignant thyroid tumors had significantly higher TCR beta diversity than benign nodules, in blood and tumor.

As handled by the study authors: Using the CDR3 differences seen across clinicopathological groups, the authors built a distant-metastasis classifier for papillary thyroid cancer, which was meant to discriminate distant-metastatic patients. TCRdb re-clonotyped the PCR reads through MiXCR. None of the V and J calls come from the authors' own analysis; TCRdb made them. This table has just over 20,000 clones, around a sixth appearing once. Thyroid surgery had not been preceded by any treatment in any patient. Material for sequencing was blood. V gene TRBV7-3 combines with J gene TRBJ2-3, with TRBD2 identical over 7 bases. The receptor comes from a female donor with papillary thyroid cancer or a benign thyroid nodule (not recorded which). Some clones in this sample may be carry-over from other donors' samples. The CDR3 protein is CASSLRGRGLGDTQYF. CDR3 nucleotide sequence: TGTGCCAGCAGCTTAAGGGGGAGGGGTTTAGGGGATACGCAGTATTTT.